The next 6 T cell receptor beta chains were all read from a single sample in a study of graft-versus-host responses after intestinal transplantation (dated by TCRdb to the early 2020s). The method was the immunoSEQ multiplex PCR assay. What TCRdb holds here is the immuneACCESS table cut down to in-frame rearrangements. Part of the clones is not present; checked against another copy, under half of the missing clones reflect an unresolved V gene, and the others are unexplained. This sample is represented by just over 95,000 clones; 90% to 95% of them were singletons. Approximately 0.17% of the sample belongs to the ten largest clones. Their target antigens are unknown. The sample's time point, from its label and the paper: cells obtained before transplantation from donor or recipient. The input for sequencing was unstimulated CD4+ T cells sorted from spleen or lymph node cells, taken before intestinal transplant. The receptors here all came from a human donor who received an intestinal transplant.

This rearrangement joins TRBV2 to TRBJ2-3; TRBD1 might be the D (6 bases). CDR1 is SNHLY and CDR2 is FYNNEI in the germline V gene. The CDR3 extends over 15 amino acids. With 5 bases removed from V and 0 bases from J, the gap between germline ends came to 12 bases. The CDR3: CASSRDRPSTDTQYF. As DNA, the CDR3 is TGTGCCAGCAGTCGCGACAGGCCAAGCACAGATACGCAGTATTTT.

This chain connects TRBV5-1 to TRBJ2-2, with 7 bases matching TRBD1. The V segment lost 0 bases and the J segment 4 bases; nucleotides outside the gene matches: 6. CDR3 length: 16 amino acids. The germline V gene encodes CDR1 SGHRS and CDR2 YFSETQ. CDR3 sequence: CASSLGSRGSTGELFF. DNA of the CDR3: TGCGCCAGCAGCTTGGGGTCCAGGGGGAGCACCGGGGAGCTGTTTTTT. The full variable domain, rest sourced from reference TRBV5-1 and TRBJ2-2, is KAGVTQTPRYLIKTRGQQVTLSCSPISGHRSVSWYQQTPGQGLQFLFEYFSETQRNKGNFPGRFSGRQFSNSRSEMNVSTLELGDSALYLCASSLGSRGSTGELFFGEGSRLTVL.

This chain joins TRBV6-5 and TRBJ1-4; D is uncertain. Germline loops: CDR1 MNHEY, CDR2 SVGAGI. There are 15 residues in the CDR3. V was cut by 3 bases and J by 7 bases, with 15 bases left in between. CDR3 bases: TGTGCCAGCAGTTATATGGCGGGAGGGAGTGAAAAACTGTTTTTT. It specifies CASSYMAGGSEKLFF.

The rearrangement joins TRBV7-9 to TRBJ1-2; a possible D gene is TRBD1 (5 bases). Looked up from germline, CDR1 is SEHNR and CDR2 is FQNEAQ (reference sequence). This CDR3 has 14 amino acids. Trimming took off 2 bases at V and 6 bases at J, with 13 bases between the two ends. The CDR3 DNA follows: TGTGCCAGCAGCTTATCTCAGGGAAGCGATGGCTACACCTTC. It is translated as CASSLSQGSDGYTF.

The gene calls are TRBV6-6 and TRBJ1-1, with D possibly matching TRBD1 (6 bases). Germline CDR1 MNHNY, CDR2 SVGAGI (reference sequence). CDR3 length: 14 residues. The V end lost 6 bases, the J end lost 3 bases, and 14 bases lay between the germline ends. CDR3 in amino acids: CASSTTGLDTEAFF. CDR3 in DNA: TGTGCCAGCAGCACTACAGGGCTCGACACTGAAGCTTTCTTT.

The chain carries TRBV5-4 and TRBJ1-1, with D possibly being TRBD1 (6 bases). Trimming removed 4 bases from V and 0 bases from J, with 16 bases in between. CDR3 length: 16 residues. Germline CDR1 and CDR2: SGHNT and YYREEE (reference sequence). The DNA for the CDR3 is TGTGCCAGCAGCCTCGGCGGTGGACAGTTGAACACTGAAGCTTTCTTT. Encoded protein: CASSLGGGQLNTEAFF.